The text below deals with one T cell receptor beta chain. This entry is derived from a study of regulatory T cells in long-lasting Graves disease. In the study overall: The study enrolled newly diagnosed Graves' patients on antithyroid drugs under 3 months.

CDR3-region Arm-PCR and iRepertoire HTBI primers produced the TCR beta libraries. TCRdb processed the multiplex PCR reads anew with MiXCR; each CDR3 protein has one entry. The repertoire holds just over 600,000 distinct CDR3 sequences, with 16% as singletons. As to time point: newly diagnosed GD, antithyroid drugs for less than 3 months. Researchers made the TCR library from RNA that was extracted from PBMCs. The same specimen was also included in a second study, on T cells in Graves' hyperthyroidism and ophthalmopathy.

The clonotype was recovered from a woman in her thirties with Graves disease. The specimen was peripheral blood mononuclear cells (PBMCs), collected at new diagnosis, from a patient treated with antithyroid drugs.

The CDR3 protein is CASTAAVAGYTF. The CDR3 DNA reads as TGTGCCAGCACCGCGGCTGTGGCTGGCTACACCTTC. This chain links TRBV2 with TRBJ1-2; D gene ambiguous. Germline CDR1 and CDR2: SNHLY and FYNNEI. Trimming took 7 bases from V and 7 from J, leaving 13 bases between them. The CDR3 extends over 12 amino acids.